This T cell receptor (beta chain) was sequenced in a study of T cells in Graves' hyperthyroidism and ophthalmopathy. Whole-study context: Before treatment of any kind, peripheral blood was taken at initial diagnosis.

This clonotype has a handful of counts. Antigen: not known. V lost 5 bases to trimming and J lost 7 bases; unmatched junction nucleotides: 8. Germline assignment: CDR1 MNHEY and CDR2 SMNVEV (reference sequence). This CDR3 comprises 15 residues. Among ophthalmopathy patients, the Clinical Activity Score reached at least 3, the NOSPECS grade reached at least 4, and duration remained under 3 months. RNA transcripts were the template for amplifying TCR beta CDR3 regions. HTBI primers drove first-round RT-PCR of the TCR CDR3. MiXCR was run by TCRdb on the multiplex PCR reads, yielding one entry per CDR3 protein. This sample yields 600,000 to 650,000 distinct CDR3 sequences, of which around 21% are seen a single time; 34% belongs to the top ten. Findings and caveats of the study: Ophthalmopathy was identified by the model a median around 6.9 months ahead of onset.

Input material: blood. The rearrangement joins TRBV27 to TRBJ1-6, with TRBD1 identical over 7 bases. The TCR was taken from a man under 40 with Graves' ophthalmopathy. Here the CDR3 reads CASSTGQAMNSPLHF. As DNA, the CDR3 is TGTGCCAGCAGTACTGGACAGGCAATGAATTCACCCCTCCACTTT.